This TCR beta chain is from a study of T cell responses to AZD1222 COVID-19 vaccine. This clone was seen more than once but under ten times. Its antigen is still unknown. Libraries were prepared by immunoSEQ multiplex PCR; TCRdb keeps only in-frame clonotypes and omits some of them. The sample has around 160,000 clones, around four fifths seen once. General study results and limits: Unmutated variant regions are reportedly the target of nearly half of TCRs that are spike-specific. White British donors predominated, females outnumbered males, and clonal diversity was possibly underestimated. Sampled repertoires all dated from after the peak T cell response. Only 5 or 6 individuals given AZD1222 were seropositive at baseline.

The material sequenced was peripheral blood, taken on day 0 of MenACWY control vaccination. This TCR derives from an adult in good health.

The CDR3 protein is CSSRTGDYGYTF. The CDR3 nucleotides read TGCAGCTCTCGGACAGGGGATTATGGCTACACCTTC. The chain employs TRBV29-1 and TRBJ1-2; 9 bases are shared with TRBD1. Germline V gene lookup returns CDR1 SQVTM and CDR2 ANQGSEA. Trimming cost V 8 bases and J 5 bases; bases outside gene matches: 6. The CDR3 runs 12 residues.